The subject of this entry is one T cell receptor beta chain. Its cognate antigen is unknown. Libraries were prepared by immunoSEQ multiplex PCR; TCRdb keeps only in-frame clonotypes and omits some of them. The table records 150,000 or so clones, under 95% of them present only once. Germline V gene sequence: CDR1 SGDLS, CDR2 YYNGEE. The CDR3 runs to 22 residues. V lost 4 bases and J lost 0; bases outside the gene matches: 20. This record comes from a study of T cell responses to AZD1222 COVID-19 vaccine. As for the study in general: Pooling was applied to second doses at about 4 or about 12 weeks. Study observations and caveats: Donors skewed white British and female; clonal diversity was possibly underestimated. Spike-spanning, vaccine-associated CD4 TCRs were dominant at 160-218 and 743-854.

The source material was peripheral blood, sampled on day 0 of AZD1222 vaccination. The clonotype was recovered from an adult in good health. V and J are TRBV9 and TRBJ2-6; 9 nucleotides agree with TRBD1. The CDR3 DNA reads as TGTGCCAGCAGCCCCCACCCCCCATTGACAGGGGGTCTGATCTCTGGGGCCAACGTCCTGACTTTC. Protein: CASSPHPPLTGGLISGANVLTF.